Presented here are 10 T cell receptor beta chains from one specimen sequenced in a study of shared clonotypes between healthy human individuals. Measured with immunoSEQ multiplex PCR; TCRdb has only the in-frame clones, and not every one. This sample yields under 850,000 clones, of which roughly 92% are seen a single time; 20% to 30% belongs to the top ten. CD45RO-negative, CCR7-selected cells formed the naive CD8 fraction, which excluded terminally differentiated effector memory CD45RA+ cells. The sequencing input was naive CD8+ T cells sorted from blood. These receptors came from a man aged 25 to 40 in good health.

This chain links TRBV2 with TRBJ2-7; no firm D call. Germline CDR1 is SNHLY and CDR2 is FYNNEI. The germline V and J ends were trimmed by 7 bases and 2 bases, with 12 bases remaining between them. The CDR3 contains 13 residues. CDR3 loop: CASIKAVTYEQYF. In nucleotides, the CDR3 is TGTGCCAGCATCAAGGCGGTTACCTACGAGCAGTACTTC.

The chain carries TRBV6-1 and TRBJ2-7, with TRBD2 identical over 8 bases. Unmatched junction bases numbered 16, after V lost 0 bases and J lost 9 bases. The germline CDR1 and CDR2 sequences are MNHNS and SASEGT. This CDR3 spans 17 amino acids. The CDR3 region has the DNA TGTGCCAGCAGTGAAGCGGTATGGACTAGCCCCGATTTCGGGCAGTACTTC. Protein: CASSEAVWTSPDFGQYF.

This rearrangement joins TRBV29-1 to TRBJ1-3; D possibly corresponds to TRBD1 (6 bases). Trimming pared 3 bases from V and 1 base from J, leaving 16 bases between. Germline V gene sequence: CDR1 SQVTM, CDR2 ANQGSEA. This CDR3 has 16 amino acids. In DNA form, the CDR3 reads TGCAGCGTTGAGAGGTGGACAGAACCGTCTGGAAACACCATATATTTT. Translating gives CSVERWTEPSGNTIYF.

The CDR3 sequence: CSVEVSGTSAPRSYEQYF. DNA for the CDR3: TGCAGCGTTGAGGTCTCCGGGACTAGCGCTCCAAGATCCTACGAGCAGTACTTC. This sequence joins TRBV29-1 and TRBJ2-7, with 10 bases fitting TRBD2. The J segment lost 1 base and the V segment lost 3 bases, leaving 15 bases of the junction unmatched. Germline CDR1 is SQVTM and CDR2 is ANQGSEA. The CDR3 loop spans 18 amino acids.

J is TRBJ2-1 and V is TRBV19; TRBD1 agrees at 7 bases. The trim removed 5 bases at V and 9 bases at J, leaving 19 bases unmatched. The CDR3 is 17 amino acids. Germline values: CDR1 LNHDA, CDR2 SQIVND (reference sequence). CDR3 region: CASSPGTAMGADTEQFF. The CDR3 region has the DNA TGTGCCAGTAGTCCTGGGACAGCCATGGGTGCCGATACTGAGCAGTTCTTC.

The genes are TRBV14 and TRBJ2-1; TRBD2 aligns across 7 bases. CDR1 and CDR2 (germline): SGHDN, FVKESK. The CDR3 spans 16 residues. After removal of 4 bases from V and 12 bases from J, the junction contained 18 bases not matched to a gene. The CDR3 loop is CASSLQTSKKGGGQFF. The DNA of the CDR3 is TGTGCCAGCAGCCTTCAGACTAGCAAAAAGGGTGGAGGGCAGTTCTTC.

The rearrangement links TRBV7-9 to TRBJ2-2, with 7 bases aligning to TRBD2. The junction had 5 bases not matched to a gene; V was cut back by 1 base and J by 6 bases. Germline CDR1 reads SEHNR; CDR2 reads FQNEAQ (reference sequence). The CDR3 covers 15 residues. The CDR3 region is CASSLGGGIAGELFF. DNA for the CDR3: TGTGCCAGCAGCTTAGGGGGAGGGATCGCCGGGGAGCTGTTTTTT.

The chain joins TRBV6-1 to TRBJ2-7; the D is unclear. The V gene's germline CDR1 is MNHNS and CDR2 SASEGT. The length of the CDR3 is 17 residues. V dropped 2 bases and J dropped 0 bases, with 17 bases sitting between them. In nucleotides, the CDR3 is TGTGCCAGCAGTGAACCCACAGTGGGTGTGATCTCCTACGAGCAGTACTTC. Translating it yields CASSEPTVGVISYEQYF.

In DNA form, the CDR3 reads TGTGCCAGCAGCGTGGACGGGCCCTACGAGCAGTACTTC. Protein: CASSVDGPYEQYF. This chain uses TRBV27 with TRBJ2-7; D unresolved. Trimming removed 6 bases from V and 2 bases from J, with 11 bases in between. CDR3 length equals 13 residues. Germline V CDR1 and CDR2: MNHEY, SMNVEV (reference sequence).

The chain carries TRBV25-1 and TRBJ2-2; D gene ambiguous. Germline V gene lookup returns CDR1 MGHDK and CDR2 SYGVNS. V lost 3 bases and J 6 bases, leaving 2 bases between the germline ends. The CDR3 loop spans 11 amino acids. In DNA form, the CDR3 reads TGTGCCAGCAGTGATTCCGGGGAGCTGTTTTTT. It is translated as CASSDSGELFF.